This T cell receptor beta chain was sequenced during a study of CD8 T cells in Susac syndrome (dated by TCRdb to the late 2010s). Regarding the research as a whole: Of the Susac syndrome patients who were sequenced, under ten were in clinical remission while six had clinically active disease. The study compared CD8+ T cell repertoire clonality among 11 to 12 healthy donors, around 14 Susac syndrome patients and 15 multiple sclerosis patients. Whether CD8+ T cell activation and differentiation in Susac syndrome was antigen driven was tested using repertoire sequencing. At blood withdrawal, Susac syndrome patients were therapy-naive, treated with corticosteroids (with IVIg additionally given to some), or treated with IVIg alone. Beyond this particular receptor, the publication reports: Under 20 and five Susac-specific public clones were found in the total CD8+ and CD8+ TEMRA repertoires, respectively. The study acknowledged that relatively few individuals were included in the TCR sequencing and HLA analysis. Susac syndrome CD8+ repertoires showed clonal expansion, highest in CD8+ TEMRA cells and greater in clinically active than remitting patients.

On this clonotype: What antigen it recognizes has not been identified. No quality values exist for individual bases; no much larger clone is one base distant.

Including the terminal cysteine and phenylalanine, the CDR3 comprises 12 residues. Only CDR3 DNA remains: 36 bases, in frame from the first base. The junction carries 8 bases between V and J, which are trimmed by 6 bases and 6 bases respectively. RNA was extracted with the RNeasy kit and about 0.5 to 1 ug was reverse transcribed using random hexamers. The immunoSEQ multiplex PCR assay, covering 54 Vbeta and 13 Jbeta segments, was used to amplify TCR beta CDR3 regions. To correct PCR amplification bias, a synthetic template baseline was used for both primer optimization and computational correction. The authors processed their data as follows. Reads were assigned to V, D and J genes according to IMGT and analyzed in immunoSEQ Analyzer, with only productive sequences retained. Clonality was calculated as one minus the Shannon entropy normalized by log2 of the number of productive unique sequences. Public and private clones were assessed among the 100 most prevalent clones of each patient and control. Clones were defined as Susac-specific if absent from the healthy and MS cohorts, from 900 to 1,200 published viral clones and from other ImmuneACCESS disease sequences. The raw public data were reprocessed by TCRdb itself: fastp quality trimming at Q25, MiXCR clonotype calling, in-frame beta chains only. Identical CDR3 protein sequences are pooled into one entry, listed with their most common genes and DNA. The V and J calls and clone size come from TCRdb's table, not from the authors' own analysis. The sample contains about 190,000 distinct CDR3 sequences, roughly 94% of them found a single time. The ten largest clones take up around 0.15% of the sample.

Peripheral blood CD8+ and CD4+ T cells from healthy donors, Susac syndrome patients and multiple sclerosis patients were profiled using high-throughput TCR beta sequencing. Recently defined diagnostic criteria for definite or probable disease were met by the Susac syndrome patients. Bulk CD8+ and CD4+ T cells were purified magnetically by negative isolation, whereas CD8+ TEMRA cells were enriched by FACS. Blood was drawn into EDTA tubes, processed within 24 hours, and PBMCs were isolated by density gradient centrifugation. PBMCs intended for TCR sequencing were frozen in liquid nitrogen and were later thawed in a 37 degrees C water bath. The sorted or isolated CD4+, CD8+ and CD8+ TEMRA cells had a purity of 90% or higher.

The sequence was collected from a human donor with Susac syndrome. The rearranged chain carries TRBV12-3 or TRBV12-4 and TRBJ2-2; perhaps TRBD1 is the D gene, with 5 bases matching. What was sequenced was CD8+ T cells from PBMCs. Read as DNA, the sequence is TGTGCCAGCAGATACAGGTCCGGGGAGCTGTTTTTT. Protein translation: CASRYRSGELFF.